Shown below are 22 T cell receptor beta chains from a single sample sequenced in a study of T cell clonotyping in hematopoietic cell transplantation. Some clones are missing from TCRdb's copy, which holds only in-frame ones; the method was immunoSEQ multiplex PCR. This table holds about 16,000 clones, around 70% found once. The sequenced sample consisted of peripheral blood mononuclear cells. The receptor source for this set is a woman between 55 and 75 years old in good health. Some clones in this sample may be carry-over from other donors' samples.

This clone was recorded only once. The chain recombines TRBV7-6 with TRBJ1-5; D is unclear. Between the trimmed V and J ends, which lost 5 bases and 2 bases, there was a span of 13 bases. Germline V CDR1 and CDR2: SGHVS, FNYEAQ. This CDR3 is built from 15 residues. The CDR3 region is CASSPRGVGNQPQHF. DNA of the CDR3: TGTGCCAGCAGCCCCCGGGGAGTTGGCAATCAGCCCCAGCATTTT.

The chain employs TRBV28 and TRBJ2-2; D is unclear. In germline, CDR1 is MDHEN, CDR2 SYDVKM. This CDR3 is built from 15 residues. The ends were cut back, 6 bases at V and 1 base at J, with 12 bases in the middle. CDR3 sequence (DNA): TGTGCCAGCAGACCTACGGACGAGAACACCGGGGAGCTGTTTTTT. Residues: CASRPTDENTGELFF.

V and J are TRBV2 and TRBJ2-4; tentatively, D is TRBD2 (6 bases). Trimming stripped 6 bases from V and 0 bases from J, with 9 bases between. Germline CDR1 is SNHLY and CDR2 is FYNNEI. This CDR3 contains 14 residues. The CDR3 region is CASRGTQAKNIQYF. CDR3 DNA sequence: TGTGCCAGCAGGGGGACTCAAGCCAAAAACATTCAGTACTTC.

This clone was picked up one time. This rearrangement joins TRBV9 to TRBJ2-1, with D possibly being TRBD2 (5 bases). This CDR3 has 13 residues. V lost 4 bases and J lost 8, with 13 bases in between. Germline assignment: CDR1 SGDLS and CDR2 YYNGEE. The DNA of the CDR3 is TGTGCCAGCAGCCAAACCCCGGGGTATGAGCAGTTCTTC. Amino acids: CASSQTPGYEQFF.

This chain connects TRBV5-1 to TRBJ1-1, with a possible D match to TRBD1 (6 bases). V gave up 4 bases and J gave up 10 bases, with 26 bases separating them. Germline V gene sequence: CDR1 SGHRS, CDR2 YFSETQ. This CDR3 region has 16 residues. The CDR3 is CASSLAGGAGRSGAFF. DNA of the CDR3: TGCGCCAGCAGCCTGGCGGGGGGCGCGGGGCGCAGCGGAGCTTTCTTT.

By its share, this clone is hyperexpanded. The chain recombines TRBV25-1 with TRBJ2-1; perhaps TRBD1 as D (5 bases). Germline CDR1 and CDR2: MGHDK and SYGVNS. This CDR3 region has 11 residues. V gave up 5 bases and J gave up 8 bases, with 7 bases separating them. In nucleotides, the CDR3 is TGTGCCAGCAGTCAAGGGGATGAGCAGTTCTTC. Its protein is CASSQGDEQFF.

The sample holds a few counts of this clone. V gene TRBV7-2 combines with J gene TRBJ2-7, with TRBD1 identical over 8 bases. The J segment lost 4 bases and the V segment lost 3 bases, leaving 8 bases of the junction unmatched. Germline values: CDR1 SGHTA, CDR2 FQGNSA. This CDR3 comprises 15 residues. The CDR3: CASSFSTGEYYEQYF. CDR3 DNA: TGTGCCAGCAGCTTCTCGACAGGGGAGTATTACGAGCAGTACTTC.

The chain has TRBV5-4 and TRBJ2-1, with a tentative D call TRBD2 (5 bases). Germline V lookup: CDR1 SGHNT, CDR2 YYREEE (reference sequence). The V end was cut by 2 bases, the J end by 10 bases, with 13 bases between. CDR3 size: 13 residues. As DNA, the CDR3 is TGTGCCAGCAGCTTTTCGCTTACGGGAGAGCAGTTCTTC. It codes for CASSFSLTGEQFF.

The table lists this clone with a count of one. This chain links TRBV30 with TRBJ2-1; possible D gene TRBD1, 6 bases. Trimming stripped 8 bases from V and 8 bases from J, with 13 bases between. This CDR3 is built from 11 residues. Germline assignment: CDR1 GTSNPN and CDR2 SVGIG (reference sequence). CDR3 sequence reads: CAAQGRYEQFF. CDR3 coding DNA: TGTGCCGCCCAGGGGCGCTATGAGCAGTTCTTC. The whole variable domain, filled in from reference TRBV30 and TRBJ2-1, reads SQTIHQWPATLVQPVGSPLSLECTVEGTSNPNLYWYRQAAGRGLQLLFYSVGIGQISSEVPQNLSASRPQDRQFILSSKKLLLSDSGFYLCAAQGRYEQFFGPGTRLTVL.

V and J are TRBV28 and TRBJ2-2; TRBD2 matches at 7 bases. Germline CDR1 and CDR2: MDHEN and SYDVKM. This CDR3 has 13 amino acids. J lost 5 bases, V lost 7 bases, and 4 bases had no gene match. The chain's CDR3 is CASKRGVTGELFF. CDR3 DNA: TGTGCCAGCAAGCGGGGCGTTACCGGGGAGCTGTTTTTT. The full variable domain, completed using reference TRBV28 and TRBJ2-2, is DVKVTQSSRYLVKRTGEKVFLECVQDMDHENMFWYRQDPGLGLRLIYFSYDVKMKEKGDIPEGYSVSREKKERFSLILESASTNQTSMYLCASKRGVTGELFFGEGSRLTVL.

The CDR3 DNA sequence: TGTGCCAGCATCTTGCCGGGGTCCTACGAGCAGTACTTC. Encoded protein: CASILPGSYEQYF. This chain connects TRBV7-2 to TRBJ2-7; weak D call: TRBD2 (5 bases). V gave up 7 bases and J gave up 1 base, with 11 bases separating them. The CDR3 is made up of 13 amino acids. Per the germline V gene, CDR1 is SGHTA and CDR2 is FQGNSA.

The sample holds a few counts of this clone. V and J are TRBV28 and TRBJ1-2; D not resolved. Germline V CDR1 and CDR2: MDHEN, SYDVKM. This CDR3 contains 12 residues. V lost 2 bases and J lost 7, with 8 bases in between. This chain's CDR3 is CASSLMSRGYTF. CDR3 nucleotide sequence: TGTGCCAGCAGTTTAATGTCTCGTGGCTACACCTTC.

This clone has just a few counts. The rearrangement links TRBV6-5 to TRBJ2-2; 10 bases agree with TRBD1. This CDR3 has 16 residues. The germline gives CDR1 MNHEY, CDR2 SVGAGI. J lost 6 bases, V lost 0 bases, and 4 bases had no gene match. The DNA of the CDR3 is TGTGCCAGCAGTTACTCCGGGACAGGGGATGCCGGGGAGCTGTTTTTT. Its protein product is CASSYSGTGDAGELFF.

CDR3 sequence: CAWSVYRGRTGELFF. The CDR3 DNA sequence: TGTGCCTGGAGTGTATACAGGGGGCGGACCGGGGAGCTGTTTTTT. The J gene is TRBJ2-2, the V gene TRBV30; 9 positions agree with TRBD1. Germline CDR1 is GTSNPN and CDR2 is SVGIG (reference sequence). The CDR3 consists of 15 residues. V lost 0 bases, J lost 5 bases, and 4 bases stayed unmatched.

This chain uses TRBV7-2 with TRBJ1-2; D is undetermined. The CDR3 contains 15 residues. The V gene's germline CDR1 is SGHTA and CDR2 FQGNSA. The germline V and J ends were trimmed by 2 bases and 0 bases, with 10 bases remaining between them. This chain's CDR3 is CASSLNSFPNYGYTF. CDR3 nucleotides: TGTGCCAGCAGCTTAAACAGCTTCCCTAACTATGGCTACACCTTC.

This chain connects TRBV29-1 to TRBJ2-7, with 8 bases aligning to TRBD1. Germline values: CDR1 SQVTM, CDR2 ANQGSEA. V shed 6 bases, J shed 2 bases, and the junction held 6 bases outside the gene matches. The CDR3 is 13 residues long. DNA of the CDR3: TGCAGCGTCAGACAGGGGCAAACCTACGAGCAGTACTTC. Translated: CSVRQGQTYEQYF.

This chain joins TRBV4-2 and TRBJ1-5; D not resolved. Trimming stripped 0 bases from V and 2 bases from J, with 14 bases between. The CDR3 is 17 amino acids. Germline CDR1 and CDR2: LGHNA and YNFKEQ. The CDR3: CASSQERGSEGNQPQHF. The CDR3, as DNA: TGTGCCAGCAGCCAAGAGCGAGGAAGTGAGGGCAATCAGCCCCAGCATTTT.

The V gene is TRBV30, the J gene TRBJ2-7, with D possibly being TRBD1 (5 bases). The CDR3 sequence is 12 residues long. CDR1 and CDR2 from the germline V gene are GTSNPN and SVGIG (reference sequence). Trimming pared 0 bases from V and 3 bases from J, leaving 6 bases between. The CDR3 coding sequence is TGTGCCTGGAGTGTACAGGTCTACGAGCAGTACTTC. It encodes CAWSVQVYEQYF. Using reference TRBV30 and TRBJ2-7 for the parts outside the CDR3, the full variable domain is SQTIHQWPATLVQPVGSPLSLECTVEGTSNPNLYWYRQAAGRGLQLLFYSVGIGQISSEVPQNLSASRPQDRQFILSSKKLLLSDSGFYLCAWSVQVYEQYFGPGTRLTVT.

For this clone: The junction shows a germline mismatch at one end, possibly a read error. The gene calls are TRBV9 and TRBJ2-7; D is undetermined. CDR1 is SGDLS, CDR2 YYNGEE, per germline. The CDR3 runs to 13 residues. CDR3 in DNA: TGTGCCAGCAGCGCGGGCCCCTCCTACGAGCAGTACTTT. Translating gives CASSAGPSYEQYF.

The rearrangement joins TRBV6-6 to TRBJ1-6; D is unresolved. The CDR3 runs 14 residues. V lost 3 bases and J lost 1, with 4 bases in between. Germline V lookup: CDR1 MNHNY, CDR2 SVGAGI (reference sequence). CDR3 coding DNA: TGTGCCAGCAGTTATAGTTCCTATAATTCACCCCTCCACTTT. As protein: CASSYSSYNSPLHF.

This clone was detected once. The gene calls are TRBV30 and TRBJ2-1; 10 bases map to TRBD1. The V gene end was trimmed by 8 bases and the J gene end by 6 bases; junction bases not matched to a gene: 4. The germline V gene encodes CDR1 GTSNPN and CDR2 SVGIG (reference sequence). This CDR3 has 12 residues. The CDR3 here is CAGDRGLNEQFF. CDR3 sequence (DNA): TGTGCCGGTGACAGGGGGCTCAATGAGCAGTTCTTC.

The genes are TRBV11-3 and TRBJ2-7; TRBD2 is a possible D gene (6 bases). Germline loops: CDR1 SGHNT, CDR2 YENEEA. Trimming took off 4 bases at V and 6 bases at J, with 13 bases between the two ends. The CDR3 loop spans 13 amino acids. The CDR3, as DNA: TGTGCCAGCAGCTCCGGGACTCGGGGCGAGCAGTACTTC. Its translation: CASSSGTRGEQYF.